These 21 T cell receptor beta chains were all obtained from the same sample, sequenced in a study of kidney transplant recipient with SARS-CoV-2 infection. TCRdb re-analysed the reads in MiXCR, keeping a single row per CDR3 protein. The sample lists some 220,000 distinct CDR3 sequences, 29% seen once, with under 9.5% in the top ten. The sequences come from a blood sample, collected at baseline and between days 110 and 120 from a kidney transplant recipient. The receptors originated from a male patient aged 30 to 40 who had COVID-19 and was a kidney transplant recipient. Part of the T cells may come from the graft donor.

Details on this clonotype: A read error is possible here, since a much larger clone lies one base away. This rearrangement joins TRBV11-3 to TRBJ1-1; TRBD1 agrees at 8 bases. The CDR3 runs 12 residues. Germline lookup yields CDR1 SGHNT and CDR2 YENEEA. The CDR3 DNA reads TGTGCCGGCAGCTTCGGACAGGGAAAAGCTTTCTTT. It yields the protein CAGSFGQGKAFF.

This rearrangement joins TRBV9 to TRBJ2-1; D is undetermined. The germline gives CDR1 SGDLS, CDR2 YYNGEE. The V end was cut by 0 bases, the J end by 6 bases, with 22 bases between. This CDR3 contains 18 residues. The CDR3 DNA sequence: TGTGCCAGCAGCGTAGATCCCCCGCCGGGTCCCGCATCCAATGAGCAGTTCTTC. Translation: CASSVDPPPGPASNEQFF.

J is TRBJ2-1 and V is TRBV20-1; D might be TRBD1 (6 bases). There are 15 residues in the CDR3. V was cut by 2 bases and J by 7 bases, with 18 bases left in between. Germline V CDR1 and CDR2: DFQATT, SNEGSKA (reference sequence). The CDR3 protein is CSARPAGVWGNEQFF. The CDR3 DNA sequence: TGCAGTGCTAGACCTGCAGGGGTTTGGGGGAATGAGCAGTTCTTC.

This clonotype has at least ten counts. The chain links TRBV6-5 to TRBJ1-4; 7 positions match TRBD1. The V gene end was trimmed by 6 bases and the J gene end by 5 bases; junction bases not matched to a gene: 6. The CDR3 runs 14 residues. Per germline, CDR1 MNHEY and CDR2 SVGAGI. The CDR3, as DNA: TGTGCCAGCAGCCGGGGACAGAGAAATGAAAAACTGTTTTTT. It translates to CASSRGQRNEKLFF.

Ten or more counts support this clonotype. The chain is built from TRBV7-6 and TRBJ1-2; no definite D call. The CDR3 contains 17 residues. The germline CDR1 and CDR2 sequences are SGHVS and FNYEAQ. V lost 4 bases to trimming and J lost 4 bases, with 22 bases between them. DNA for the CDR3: TGTGCCAGCAGCTCCAGAACTGAATCTCGAAAGACCTATGGCTACACCTTC. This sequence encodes CASSSRTESRKTYGYTF.

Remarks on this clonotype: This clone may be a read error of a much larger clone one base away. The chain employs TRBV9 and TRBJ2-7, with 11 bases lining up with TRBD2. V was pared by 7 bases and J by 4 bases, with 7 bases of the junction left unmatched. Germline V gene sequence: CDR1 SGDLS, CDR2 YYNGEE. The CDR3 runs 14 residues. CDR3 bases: TGTGCCAGCGGCACCGGGACTAGCGGATACGAGCAGTACTTC. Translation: CASGTGTSGYEQYF.

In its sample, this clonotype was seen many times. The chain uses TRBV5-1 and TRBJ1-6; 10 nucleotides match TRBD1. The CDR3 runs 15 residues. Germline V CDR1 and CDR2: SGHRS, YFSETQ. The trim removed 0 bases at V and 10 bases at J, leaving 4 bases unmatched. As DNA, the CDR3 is TGCGCCAGCAGCTTGGTTGGGACAGGGGACTCACCCCTCCACTTT. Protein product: CASSLVGTGDSPLHF.

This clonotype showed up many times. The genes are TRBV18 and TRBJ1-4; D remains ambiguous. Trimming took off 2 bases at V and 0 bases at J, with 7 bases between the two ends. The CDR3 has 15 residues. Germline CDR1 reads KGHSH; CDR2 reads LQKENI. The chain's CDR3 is CASSPILATNEKLFF. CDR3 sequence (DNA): TGTGCCAGCTCACCAATCCTTGCAACTAATGAAAAACTGTTTTTT.

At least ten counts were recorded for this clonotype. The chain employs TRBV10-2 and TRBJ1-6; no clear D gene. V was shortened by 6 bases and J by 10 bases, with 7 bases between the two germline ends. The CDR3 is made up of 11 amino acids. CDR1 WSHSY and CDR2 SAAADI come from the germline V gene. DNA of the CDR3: TGCGCCAGCAGGACAAACTCACCCCTCCACTTT. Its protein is CASRTNSPLHF.

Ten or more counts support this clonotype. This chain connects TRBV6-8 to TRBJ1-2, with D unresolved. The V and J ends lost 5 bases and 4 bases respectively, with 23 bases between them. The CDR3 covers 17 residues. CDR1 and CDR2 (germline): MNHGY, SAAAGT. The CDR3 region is CASSQSSRSRKTYGYTF. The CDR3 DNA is TGTGCCAGCAGTCAGAGTTCACGCTCTAGAAAGACCTATGGCTACACCTTC.

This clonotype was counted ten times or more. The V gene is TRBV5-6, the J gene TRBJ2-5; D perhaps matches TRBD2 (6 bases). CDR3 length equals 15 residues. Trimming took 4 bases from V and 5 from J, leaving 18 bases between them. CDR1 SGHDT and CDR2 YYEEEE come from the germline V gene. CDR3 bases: TGTGCCAGCAGCCCTGCGGGTGGGGGGTCGGAGACCCAGTACTTC. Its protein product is CASSPAGGGSETQYF.

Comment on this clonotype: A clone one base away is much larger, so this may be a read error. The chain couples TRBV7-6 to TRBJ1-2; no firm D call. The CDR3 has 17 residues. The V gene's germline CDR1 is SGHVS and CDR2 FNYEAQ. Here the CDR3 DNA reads TGTGCCAGCAGCTACTATACTGAATCTCGAAAGACCTATGGCTACGCCTTC. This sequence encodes CASSYYTESRKTYGYAF.

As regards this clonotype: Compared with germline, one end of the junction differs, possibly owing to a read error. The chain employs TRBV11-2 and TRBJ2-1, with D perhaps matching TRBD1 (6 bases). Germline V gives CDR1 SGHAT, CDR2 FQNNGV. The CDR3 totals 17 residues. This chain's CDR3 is CASGLDTGSLSYNEQFF. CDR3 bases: TGTGCCAGCGGCTTAGATACAGGGTCCTTATCCTACAATGAGCAGTTCTTC.

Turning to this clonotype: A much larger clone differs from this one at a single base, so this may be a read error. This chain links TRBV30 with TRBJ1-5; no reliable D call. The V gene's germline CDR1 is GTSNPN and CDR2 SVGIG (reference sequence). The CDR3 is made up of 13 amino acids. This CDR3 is CAWSVGRNHPQHF. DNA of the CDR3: TGTGCCTGGAGTGTGGGTCGAAATCATCCCCAGCATTTT.

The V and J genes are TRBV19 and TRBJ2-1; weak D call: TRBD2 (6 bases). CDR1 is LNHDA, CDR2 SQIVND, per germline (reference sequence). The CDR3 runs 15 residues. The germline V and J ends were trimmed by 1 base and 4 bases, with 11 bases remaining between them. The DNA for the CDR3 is TGTGCCAGTAGTATAGGGACTATCTCGTACAATGAGCAGTTCTTC. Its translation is CASSIGTISYNEQFF.

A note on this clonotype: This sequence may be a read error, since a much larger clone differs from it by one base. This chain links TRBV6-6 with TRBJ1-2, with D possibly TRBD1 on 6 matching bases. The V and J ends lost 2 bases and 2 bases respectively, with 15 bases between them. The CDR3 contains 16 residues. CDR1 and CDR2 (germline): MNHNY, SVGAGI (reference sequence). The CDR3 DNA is TGTGCCAGCAGTTACCCGGGGGGGCGCCAAAACTATGGCTACACCTTC. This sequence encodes CASSYPGGRQNYGYTF.

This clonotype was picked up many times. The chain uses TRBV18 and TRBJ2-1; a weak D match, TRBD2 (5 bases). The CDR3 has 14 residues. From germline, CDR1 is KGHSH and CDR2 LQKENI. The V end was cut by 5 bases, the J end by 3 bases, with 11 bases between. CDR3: CASSSDGLYNEQFF. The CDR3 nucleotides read TGTGCCAGCTCATCCGACGGACTCTACAATGAGCAGTTCTTC. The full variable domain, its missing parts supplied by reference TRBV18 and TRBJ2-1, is NAGVMQNPRHLVRRRGQEARLRCSPMKGHSHVYWYRQLPEEGLKFMVYLQKENIIDESGMPKERFSAEFPKEGPSILRIQQVVRGDSAAYFCASSSDGLYNEQFFGPGTRLTVL.

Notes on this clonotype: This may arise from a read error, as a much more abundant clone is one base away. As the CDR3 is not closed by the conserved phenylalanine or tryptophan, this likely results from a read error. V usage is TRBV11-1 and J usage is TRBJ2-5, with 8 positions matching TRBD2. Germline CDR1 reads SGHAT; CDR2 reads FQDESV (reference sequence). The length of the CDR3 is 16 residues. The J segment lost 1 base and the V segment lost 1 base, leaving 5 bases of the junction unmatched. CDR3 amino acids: CASSLVTSGAQETQYY. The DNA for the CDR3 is TGTGCCAGCAGCTTAGTCACTAGCGGAGCCCAAGAGACCCAGTACTAC.

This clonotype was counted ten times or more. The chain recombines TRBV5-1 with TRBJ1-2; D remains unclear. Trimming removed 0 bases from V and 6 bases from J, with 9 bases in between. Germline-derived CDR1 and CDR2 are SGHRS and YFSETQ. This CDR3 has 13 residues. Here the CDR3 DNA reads TGCGCCAGCAGCTTGGAGGGCGCAAATGGCTACACCTTC. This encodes CASSLEGANGYTF.

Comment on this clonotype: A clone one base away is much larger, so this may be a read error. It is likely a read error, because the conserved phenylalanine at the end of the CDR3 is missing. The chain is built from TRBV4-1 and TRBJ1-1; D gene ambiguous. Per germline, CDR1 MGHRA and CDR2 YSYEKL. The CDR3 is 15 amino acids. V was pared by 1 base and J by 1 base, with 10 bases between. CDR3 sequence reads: CASSQADEENTEAFS. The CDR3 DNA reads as TGCGCCAGCAGCCAAGCGGACGAGGAGAACACTGAAGCTTTCTCT.

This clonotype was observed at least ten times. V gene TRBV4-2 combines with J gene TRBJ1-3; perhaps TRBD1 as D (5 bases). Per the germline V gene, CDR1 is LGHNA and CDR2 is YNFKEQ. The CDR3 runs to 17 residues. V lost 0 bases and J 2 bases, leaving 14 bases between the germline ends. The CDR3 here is CASSQDVQGKAGNTIYF. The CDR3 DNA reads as TGTGCCAGCAGCCAAGATGTCCAGGGAAAGGCTGGAAACACCATATATTTT.